This TCR beta chain derives from a study of shared clonotypes between healthy human individuals. Sequencing used immunoSEQ multiplex PCR; TCRdb keeps in-frame clones, though not all of them. The sample includes roughly 1 million clones, approximately 76% of them seen just once. The sample holds many counts of this clone. Its antigen is still unknown. The V and J ends lost 2 bases and 0 bases, in that order; junction bases with no gene match: 7. Germline CDR1 is LGHNT and CDR2 is FRNRAP. The CDR3 consists of 16 residues. The study's findings and limits: The researchers took only blood, and tissue repertoires probably look different.

V gene TRBV12-5 combines with J gene TRBJ2-7; 7 positions match TRBD1. The specimen sequenced was memory CD4+ T cells sorted from blood. Subset specified: CD45RA-negative fraction. The TCR comes from a young man in good health. The CDR3 spells CASGLPQDRSSYEQYF. The CDR3 nucleotides read TGTGCTAGTGGTTTGCCCCAGGACAGGAGCTCCTACGAGCAGTACTTC. Filled out from reference TRBV12-5 and TRBJ2-7, the complete variable domain reads DARVTQTPRHKVTEMGQEVTMRCQPILGHNTVFWYRQTMMQGLELLAYFRNRAPLDDSGMPKDRFSAEMPDATLATLKIQPSEPRDSAVYFCASGLPQDRSSYEQYFGPGTRLTVT.